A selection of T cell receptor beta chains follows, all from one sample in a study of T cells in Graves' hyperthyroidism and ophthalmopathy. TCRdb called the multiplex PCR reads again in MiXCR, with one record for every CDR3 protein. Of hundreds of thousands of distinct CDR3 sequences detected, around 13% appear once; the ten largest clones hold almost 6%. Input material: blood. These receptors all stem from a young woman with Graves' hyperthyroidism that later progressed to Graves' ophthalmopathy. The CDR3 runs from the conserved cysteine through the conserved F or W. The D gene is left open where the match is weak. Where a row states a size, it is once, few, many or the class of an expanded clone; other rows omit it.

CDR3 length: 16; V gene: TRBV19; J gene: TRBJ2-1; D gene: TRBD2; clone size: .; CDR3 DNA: TGTGCCAGTAGTAACCCCGGGACTAGCGGGAGTCGTGAGCAGTTCTTC; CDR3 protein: CASSNPGTSGSREQFF
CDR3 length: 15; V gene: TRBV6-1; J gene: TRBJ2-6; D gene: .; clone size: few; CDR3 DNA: TGTGCCAGCAGTGAACACGTCCCGGGGGCCAACGTCCTGACTTTC; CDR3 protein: CASSEHVPGANVLTF
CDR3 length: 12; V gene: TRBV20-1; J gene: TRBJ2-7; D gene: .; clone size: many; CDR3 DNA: TGCAGTGCCTCGGGACGTATCTACGAGCAGTACTTC; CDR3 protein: CSASGRIYEQYF
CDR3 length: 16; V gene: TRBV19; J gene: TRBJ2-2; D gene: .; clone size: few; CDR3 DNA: TGTGCCAGTAGTATTTCAGGCGGCACCAACACCGGGGAGCTGTTTTTT; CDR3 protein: CASSISGGTNTGELFF
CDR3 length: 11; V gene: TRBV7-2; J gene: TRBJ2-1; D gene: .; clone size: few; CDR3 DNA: TGTGCCAGCAGCTTAGATGGTCTGGAGTTCTTC; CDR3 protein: CASSLDGLEFF
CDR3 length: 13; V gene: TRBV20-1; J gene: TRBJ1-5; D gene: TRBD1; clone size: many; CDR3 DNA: TGCAGTGCTACGACAGGGGGAAATCAGCCCCAGCATTTT; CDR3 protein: CSATTGGNQPQHF
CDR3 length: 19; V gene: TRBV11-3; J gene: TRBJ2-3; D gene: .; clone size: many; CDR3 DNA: TGTGCCAGCAGCTTAGCGGTCTTGTTGGGGGATCCTAGCACAGATACGCAGTATTTT; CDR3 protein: CASSLAVLLGDPSTDTQYF
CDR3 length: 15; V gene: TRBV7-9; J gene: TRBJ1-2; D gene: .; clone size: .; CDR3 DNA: TGTTCCAGCACCTCACCGGGGGACCATCACGAAGGCTACACCTTC; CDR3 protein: CSSTSPGDHHEGYTF
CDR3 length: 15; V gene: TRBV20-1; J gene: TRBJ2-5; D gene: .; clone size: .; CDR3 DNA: TGCAGTGCTAGAGATGGAGGGACTGTCAAAGAGACCCAGTACTTC; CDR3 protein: CSARDGGTVKETQYF
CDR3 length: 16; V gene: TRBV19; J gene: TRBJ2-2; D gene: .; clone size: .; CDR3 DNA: TGTGCCAGTAGACGAGAGACAGGCACGAACACCGGGGAGCTGTTTTTT; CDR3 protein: CASRRETGTNTGELFF
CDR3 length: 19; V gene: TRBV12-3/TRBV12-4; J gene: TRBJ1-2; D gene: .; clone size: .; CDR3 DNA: TGTGCCAGCAGTTTATCGGAAAGTTGGGAGGTCTCCTTGCAATGGGACTACACCTTC; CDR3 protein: CASSLSESWEVSLQWDYTF
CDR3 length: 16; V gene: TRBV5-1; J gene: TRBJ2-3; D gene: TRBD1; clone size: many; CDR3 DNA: TGCGCCAGCAGCTCGAGAACAGGGGGCGCCGGAGATACGCAGTATTTT; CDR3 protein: CASSSRTGGAGDTQYF
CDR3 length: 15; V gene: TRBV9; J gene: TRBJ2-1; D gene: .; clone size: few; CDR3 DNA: TGTGCCAGCAGCGTGACGGGACTGGATTACAATGAGCAGTTCTTC; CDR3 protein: CASSVTGLDYNEQFF